Each of the 24 T cell receptor beta chains below was sequenced from the same sample in a study of blood T cells in healthy people across ages. A second 7 to 11 cycle PCR used barcoded and J-beta primers. TCRdb passed the 5' RACE reads through MiXCR, listing each CDR3 protein once. The repertoire holds 790,000 or so distinct CDR3 sequences, with 45% to 70% as singletons. Source material: blood. These receptors came from a man aged 40-50 years in good health.

V and J are TRBV3-1 and TRBJ2-1, with D perhaps TRBD1 (5 bases). Germline V gives CDR1 LGHDT, CDR2 YNNKEL (reference sequence). The CDR3 is 14 residues long. V was clipped by 1 base and J by 12 bases, with 16 bases between them. The CDR3 loop is CASSQVSGKSGQFF. CDR3 nucleotides: TGTGCCAGCAGCCAAGTATCAGGGAAGTCCGGGCAGTTCTTC.

The V call is TRBV24-1, the J call TRBJ2-3; 14 nucleotides agree with TRBD2. Trimming removed 4 bases from V and 3 bases from J; junction bases left unmatched: 11. CDR1 and CDR2 from the germline V gene are KGHDR and SFDVKD. The length of the CDR3 is 19 residues. This chain's CDR3 is CATSDPGLAGGAATDTQYF. The CDR3 nucleotides read TGTGCCACCAGTGACCCCGGACTAGCGGGAGGCGCCGCGACAGATACGCAGTATTTT.

This chain connects TRBV28 to TRBJ2-7, with D perhaps being TRBD1 or TRBD2 (6 bases each). The CDR3 sequence is 14 residues long. The ends were cut back, 6 bases at V and 4 bases at J, with 16 bases in the middle. CDR1 and CDR2 (germline): MDHEN, SYDVKM. CDR3 sequence: CASSLFGGRYEQYF. The DNA for the CDR3 is TGTGCCAGCAGCCTGTTCGGGGGCCGGTACGAGCAGTACTTC.

This clonotype was observed a handful of times. V is TRBV2 and J is TRBJ2-7, with D possibly matching TRBD1 (6 bases). This CDR3 region has 12 residues. The germline V gene has CDR1 SNHLY and CDR2 FYNNEI. Trimming removed 7 bases at V and 3 bases at J, with 10 bases between. Here the CDR3 DNA reads TGTGCCAGCAACAAGGGGGACTACGAGCAGTACTTC. This codes for CASNKGDYEQYF.

This clonotype showed up just once. The rearrangement joins TRBV5-4 to TRBJ2-1; 12 bases match TRBD2. The CDR3 contains 16 residues. V lost 6 bases and J lost 0; bases outside the gene matches: 4. Germline values: CDR1 SGHNT, CDR2 YYREEE (reference sequence). The CDR3 reads CASILAGGVSYNEQFF. The CDR3 nucleotides read TGTGCCAGCATTCTAGCGGGGGGGGTCTCCTACAATGAGCAGTTCTTC.

V is TRBV11-2 and J is TRBJ2-3, with TRBD2 matching 11 bases. Germline V gene sequence: CDR1 SGHAT, CDR2 FQNNGV. V was pared by 4 bases and J by 2 bases, with 20 bases of the junction left unmatched. This CDR3 is 21 amino acids long. CDR3 residues: CASSYQTSGTSGGGPTDTQYF. The CDR3 DNA is TGTGCCAGCAGCTACCAAACTTCCGGGACTAGCGGAGGGGGACCCACAGATACGCAGTATTTT.

This clonotype showed up just a few times. This rearrangement joins TRBV7-2 to TRBJ1-2; D is uncertain. This CDR3 is 15 amino acids long. With 1 base removed from V and 2 bases from J, the gap between germline ends came to 11 bases. Germline V CDR1 and CDR2: SGHTA, FQGNSA. This CDR3 reads CASSLEADPNYGYTF. The CDR3 nucleotides are TGTGCCAGCAGCTTAGAGGCAGATCCGAACTATGGCTACACCTTC.

CDR3 DNA sequence: TGTGCCAGCACCCTCATCACCGGGACAGGGGGTGGGAATGAGCAGTTCTTC. This codes for CASTLITGTGGGNEQFF. The genes are TRBV12-3 or TRBV12-4 and TRBJ2-1, with 11 bases identical to TRBD1. The CDR3 consists of 17 residues. J gave up 7 bases and V 7 bases, and 15 bases lay outside the gene matches.

This clonotype has ten or more counts. V usage is TRBV5-1 and J usage is TRBJ2-1, with TRBD2 identical over 12 bases. Germline CDR1 SGHRS, CDR2 YFSETQ. The length of the CDR3 is 16 residues. V was pared by 3 bases and J by 1 base, with 2 bases of the junction left unmatched. CDR3 sequence reads: CASSSSGGASYNEQFF. The CDR3 nucleotides read TGCGCCAGCAGCTCTAGCGGGGGGGCATCCTACAATGAGCAGTTCTTC.

The chain has TRBV12-3 or TRBV12-4 and TRBJ2-7, with 7 bases fitting TRBD2. There are 13 residues in the CDR3. V dropped 5 bases and J dropped 3; count of bases not matched to a gene: 4. CDR3 DNA: TGTGCCAGCAGTGGACTAGGCGGCTACGAGCAGTACTTC. Protein: CASSGLGGYEQYF.

In the case of this clonotype: A much larger clone differs from this one at a single base, so this may be a read error. The rearrangement links TRBV7-2 to TRBJ2-1, with D possibly TRBD1 on 5 matching bases. V was trimmed by 0 bases and J by 11 bases, leaving 17 bases between them. The CDR3 spans 15 residues. Germline CDR1 is SGHTA and CDR2 is FQGNSA. Here the CDR3 reads CASSLAPGLGHKQFF. DNA of the CDR3: TGTGCCAGCAGCTTAGCGCCAGGGCTAGGCCATAAGCAGTTCTTC.

J is TRBJ2-5 and V is TRBV7-3; tentatively, D is TRBD2 (5 bases). With 5 bases removed from V and 5 bases from J, the gap between germline ends came to 15 bases. Germline loops: CDR1 SGHTA, CDR2 FQGTGA. The CDR3 runs 14 residues. The CDR3 here is CASSPAAPGETQYF. The DNA of the CDR3 is TGTGCCAGCAGCCCAGCGGCCCCCGGGGAGACCCAGTACTTC.

The chain combines TRBV4-3 with TRBJ2-7, with 10 bases that match TRBD1. Trimming at V came to 0 bases and at J to 2 bases, leaving 7 bases not matched to a gene. The CDR3 totals 17 residues. Per germline, CDR1 LGHNA and CDR2 YSLEER. The DNA of the CDR3 is TGCGCCAGCAGCCAAGAACGATCCGGGACAGGGGCCTACGAGCAGTACTTC. Translation gives CASSQERSGTGAYEQYF.

V usage is TRBV20-1 and J usage is TRBJ2-5, with 8 nucleotides matching TRBD2. Germline V gene lookup returns CDR1 DFQATT and CDR2 SNEGSKA (reference sequence). J gave up 4 bases and V 3 bases, and 4 bases lay outside the gene matches. CDR3 length: 13 amino acids. In nucleotides, the CDR3 is TGCAGTGCTAGTTGGCTAGCGGGAGAGACCCAGTACTTC. It encodes CSASWLAGETQYF.

The chain carries TRBV20-1 and TRBJ2-7, with TRBD1 matching 9 bases. The germline V gene has CDR1 DFQATT and CDR2 SNEGSKA (reference sequence). The ends lost 3 bases at V and 4 bases at J; junction bases unmatched: 7. The CDR3 runs 14 residues. CDR3 in DNA: TGCAGTGCTAGCTGGGGACAGGGAGGATACGAGCAGTACTTC. Translated: CSASWGQGGYEQYF.

This sequence joins TRBV4-3 and TRBJ2-7; the match to TRBD2 covers 9 bases. This CDR3 is built from 15 residues. CDR1 is LGHNA and CDR2 is YSLEER in the germline V gene. V was pared by 2 bases and J by 0 bases, with 2 bases of the junction left unmatched. The CDR3: CASSQRREGSYEQYF. The DNA for the CDR3 is TGCGCCAGCAGCCAACGGCGGGAGGGCTCCTACGAGCAGTACTTC.

V usage is TRBV7-2 and J usage is TRBJ2-1; D remains unclear. The J call may be mistaken, given a closer DNA end match to TRBJ2-7. The CDR3 has 14 amino acids. Germline values: CDR1 SGHTA, CDR2 FQGNSA. Here the CDR3 reads CASSFNTVNNEQYF. The CDR3 DNA is TGTGCCAGCAGCTTTAATACAGTAAACAATGAGCAGTACTTC.

This rearrangement joins TRBV3-1 to TRBJ1-6; weak D call: TRBD1 (6 bases). CDR1 and CDR2 (germline): LGHDT, YNNKEL (reference sequence). Trimming took off 7 bases at V and 9 bases at J, with 19 bases between the two ends. The CDR3 length is 15 residues. Here the CDR3 reads CASTKVGGSGSPLHF. The DNA of the CDR3 is TGTGCCAGCACCAAGGTTGGGGGCTCGGGTTCACCCCTCCACTTT.

This clonotype showed up just a few times. The chain uses TRBV20-1 and TRBJ2-4; D unresolved. The CDR3 totals 18 residues. V lost 0 bases and J lost 0, with 18 bases in between. The germline V gene has CDR1 DFQATT and CDR2 SNEGSKA (reference sequence). The DNA for the CDR3 is TGCAGTGCTAGAGACAGGCGATCCGACTCTTTAGCCAAAAACATTCAGTACTTC. Protein sequence: CSARDRRSDSLAKNIQYF.

V and J are TRBV3-1 and TRBJ2-1; D perhaps matches TRBD2 (6 bases). V lost 8 bases to trimming and J lost 0 bases, with 23 bases between them. The CDR3 extends over 18 amino acids. Germline lookup yields CDR1 LGHDT and CDR2 YNNKEL (reference sequence). CDR3 nucleotides: TGTGCCAGCCGTAGCGGCTTCCAGATAATTAGCTCCTACAATGAGCAGTTCTTC. The encoded protein is CASRSGFQIISSYNEQFF.

This chain joins TRBV28 and TRBJ2-5, with TRBD2 matching 8 bases. The CDR3 sequence is 15 residues long. V was clipped by 6 bases and J by 2 bases; unmatched bases: 8. The germline V gene has CDR1 MDHEN and CDR2 SYDVKM. This chain's CDR3 is CASRQSGGGQETQYF. CDR3 DNA sequence: TGTGCCAGCAGGCAAAGCGGCGGGGGGCAAGAGACCCAGTACTTC.

The V call is TRBV10-3, the J call TRBJ2-1; 12 bases are shared with TRBD2. V lost 10 bases, J lost 9 bases, and 10 bases stayed unmatched. The CDR3 loop spans 14 amino acids. Germline CDR1 reads ENHRY; CDR2 reads SYGVKD. The DNA for the CDR3 is TGTGCCACGGCTTCTAGCGGGAGGGCCGGTGAGCAGTTCTTC. It encodes CATASSGRAGEQFF.

This clonotype came up many times. J is TRBJ1-2 and V is TRBV29-1; maybe TRBD1 (6 bases). Trimming left V 4 bases short and J 7 bases short, with 13 bases between. Germline V gene data show CDR1 as SQVTM and CDR2 as ANQGSEA. The CDR3 extends over 12 amino acids. CDR3 bases: TGCAGCGTTGCGGGGGGCGCGGGTGGCTACACCTTC. Translating gives CSVAGGAGGYTF. Filled out from reference TRBV29-1 and TRBJ1-2, the complete variable domain reads SAVISQKPSRDICQRGTSLTIQCQVDSQVTMMFWYRQQPGQSLTLIATANQGSEATYESGFVIDKFPISRPNLTFSTLTVSNMSPEDSSIYLCSVAGGAGGYTFGSGTRLTVV.

The V and J genes are TRBV24-1 and TRBJ2-5; D unresolved. CDR1 and CDR2 from the germline V gene are KGHDR and SFDVKD. Trimming cost V 1 base and J 2 bases, with 7 bases left between them. This CDR3 spans 14 amino acids. The CDR3: CATSDFRRQETQYF. CDR3 nucleotide sequence: TGTGCCACCAGTGATTTTCGCAGACAAGAGACCCAGTACTTC.